Here is one T cell receptor beta chain with its context. This entry comes from a study of blood T cell repertoires in COVID-19. Study-level background: Both acute and convalescent COVID-19 samples were obtained from the United States, Italy and Spain.

This table comes from immunoSEQ multiplex PCR, and its TCRdb copy is limited to in-frame clones, with some not included. The sample holds around 170,000 clones, around 84% seen once. Germline V gives CDR1 LGHDT, CDR2 YNNKEL (reference sequence). This CDR3 region has 14 residues. Trimming shortened V by 1 base and J by 7 bases, and 8 bases separated the two germline ends. The V gene is TRBV3-1 (or the pseudogene TRBV3-2), the J gene TRBJ1-6, with D unclear. The receptor's source is a woman aged 45 to 65 who had recovered from COVID-19. The sequenced sample was PBMCs or T cells enriched from blood (not recorded which). CDR3 loop: CASSQGVPNSPLHF. Here the CDR3 DNA reads TGTGCCAGCAGCCAAGGTGTTCCGAATTCACCCCTCCACTTT.